A selection of T cell receptor beta chains follows, all from one sample in a study of identical twins. Using its own MiXCR run on the 5' RACE reads, TCRdb lists one record per CDR3 protein. There are roughly 720,000 distinct CDR3 sequences in the sample; approximately 18% occur only once, and roughly 13% lies in the top ten. These same records also appear under a second study, on T cells expressing NK-cell markers.

Sequenced sample: PBMCs. The receptors were sampled from a woman under 30 in good health. The CDR3 runs from the conserved cysteine through the conserved F or W. D genes are given only for firm matches. Not all rows give a size; the values are once, few, many and, for expanded clones, a class.

15	TRBJ2-5	once	.	TRBV11-3	TGTGCCAGCACCTCTATGAGGGGAAATCGAGAGACCCAGTACTTC	CASTSMRGNRETQYF
13	TRBJ2-2	.	.	TRBV12-3/TRBV12-4	TGTGCCAGCAGTTTCGGCCGGATCGGGGAGCTGTTTTTT	CASSFGRIGELFF
14	TRBJ1-1	.	.	TRBV11-2	TGTGCCAGCAGCCCCCCGGGACCCAACACTGAAGCTTTCTTT	CASSPPGPNTEAFF
12	TRBJ1-1	.	TRBD1	TRBV20-1	TGCAGTGTTACACAGGGGATCACTGAAGCTTTCTTT	CSVTQGITEAFF
13	TRBJ2-5	.	TRBD2	TRBV7-6	TGTGCCAGCACCCCACTAGCGGAAGAGACCCAGTACTTC	CASTPLAEETQYF
16	TRBJ2-1	.	TRBD2	TRBV5-1	TGCGCCAGCAGCTTGAGGGCTAGCGGGAGCCCCAATGAGCAGTTCTTC	CASSLRASGSPNEQFF
14	TRBJ1-1	.	.	TRBV7-9	TGTGCCAGCAGGGTTCTCTCGGTGAACACTGAAGCTTTCTTT	CASRVLSVNTEAFF
15	TRBJ2-5	few	TRBD1	TRBV7-8	TGTGCCAGCACCGGACAGGGGTTGGGCCAAGAGACCCAGTACTTC	CASTGQGLGQETQYF
14	TRBJ2-1	.	.	TRBV2	TGTGCCAGCCTCGGTAGCAGCTCCTACAATGAGCAGTTCTTC	CASLGSSSYNEQFF
15	TRBJ2-7	few	.	TRBV7-2	TGTGCCAGCAGCTTAGTAGTAGGGGGGGGCTACGAGCAGTACTTC	CASSLVVGGGYEQYF
14	TRBJ1-4	few	TRBD1	TRBV6-1	TGTGCCAGCAGTAGGGACAGAATTAATGAAAAACTGTTTTTT	CASSRDRINEKLFF
13	TRBJ1-2	.	.	TRBV11-2	TGTGCCAGTGCACCGGGACCCCTATATGGCTACACCTTC	CASAPGPLYGYTF
15	TRBJ2-5	few	TRBD1	TRBV7-2	TGTGCCAGCAGCGGACAGGGACTCATTACAGAGACCCAGTACTTC	CASSGQGLITETQYF
14	TRBJ2-1	.	.	TRBV6-1	TGTGCCAGCAGTGACCATTCGACCTACAATGAGCAGTTCTTC	CASSDHSTYNEQFF
13	TRBJ1-2	few	TRBD1	TRBV20-1	TGCAGTGCTAAAGGACAGGCGGGCTATGGCTACACCTTC	CSAKGQAGYGYTF
13	TRBJ2-1	.	.	TRBV5-1	TGCGCCAGCACCCTAGACATCTACAATGAGCAGTTCTTC	CASTLDIYNEQFF
16	TRBJ2-3	.	TRBD2	TRBV5-8	TGTGCCAGCAGCCGTCCACTAGCGGGTAACACAGATACGCAGTATTTT	CASSRPLAGNTDTQYF
18	TRBJ2-3	.	.	TRBV6-4	TGTACCTTCAGTGACCCCGCTAGGAGGGCGGGGCACACAGATACGCAGTATTTT	CTFSDPARRAGHTDTQYF
15	TRBJ2-7	.	TRBD1	TRBV6-2/TRBV6-3	TGTGCCAGCAGATACGGGACAGGAAGATCCTACGAGCAGTACTTC	CASRYGTGRSYEQYF
14	TRBJ1-2	few	TRBD1	TRBV7-2	TGTGCCAGCAGCCAAAACCAGGGGGGGAGTGGCTACACCTTC	CASSQNQGGSGYTF
14	TRBJ2-3	few	TRBD2	TRBV30	TGTGCCTGGAGTCAGGGACTAGTCACAGATACGCAGTATTTT	CAWSQGLVTDTQYF
15	TRBJ1-4	.	.	TRBV7-9	TGTGCCAGCAGCCCCTCGGGTACAGTTAATGAAAAACTGTTTTTT	CASSPSGTVNEKLFF
11	TRBJ2-5	few	.	TRBV20-1	TGCAGTGCTATGGGGCAGGAGACCCAGTACTTC	CSAMGQETQYF
13	TRBJ2-7	few	.	TRBV7-2	TGTGCCAGCAGCACCCTGACTAGAACCGAGCAGTACTTC	CASSTLTRTEQYF
16	TRBJ2-2	.	.	TRBV4-3	TGCGCCAGCAGCCATCGGGACTGGGGTGGGCCCGGGGAGCTGTTTTTT	CASSHRDWGGPGELFF
13	TRBJ2-5	.	.	TRBV12-3/TRBV12-4	TGTGCCAGCAGTTTACGCCCGGAAGGGACCCAGTACTTC	CASSLRPEGTQYF
15	TRBJ1-5	few	.	TRBV15	TGTGCCACCAGCATTCTCGGACAGAATAATCAGCCCCAGCATTTT	CATSILGQNNQPQHF
15	TRBJ2-5	.	TRBD1	TRBV20-1	TGCAGTGCTCCACGTGGGACAGGTGGGGGGGAGACCCAGTACTTC	CSAPRGTGGGETQYF
14	TRBJ2-2	.	.	TRBV5-6	TGTGCCAGCGGCCCCGGCCTCCTTAGCTGGGCACTGTTTTTT	CASGPGLLSWALFF
13	TRBJ1-6	few	.	TRBV7-2	TGTGCCAGCAGCCTCGTATCCGGCTCACCCCTCCACTTT	CASSLVSGSPLHF
15	TRBJ2-3	many	TRBD2	TRBV5-1	TGCGCCAGCAGGCCCCATAGCGGGAGATCAGATACGCAGTATTTT	CASRPHSGRSDTQYF
13	TRBJ1-1	few	.	TRBV19	TGTGCCAGTAGTATAGGTTGGGACACTGAAGCTTTCTTT	CASSIGWDTEAFF
14	TRBJ2-4	.	TRBD2	TRBV20-1	TGCAGTGCTACGTCTAGCGGAAGGGTAAACATTCAGTACTTC	CSATSSGRVNIQYF
11	TRBJ2-3	few	.	TRBV7-2	TGTGCCAGCAGCTTAAGGGACTTGGCGTATTTT	CASSLRDLAYF
15	TRBJ2-3	.	.	TRBV12-3/TRBV12-4	TGTGCCAGCTCTACCCAGGGCTATAGCACAGATACGCAGTATTTT	CASSTQGYSTDTQYF
16	TRBJ2-5	few	.	TRBV7-8	TGTGCCAGCAGTCTATGGGAGCGGTACTTGAGGGAGACCCAGTACTTC	CASSLWERYLRETQYF
14	TRBJ2-5	few	.	TRBV10-3	TGTGCCATCAAGGACCCGGGAAGCCAAGAGACCCAGTACTTC	CAIKDPGSQETQYF
16	TRBJ2-3	.	.	TRBV5-4	TGTGCCAGCAGCTCAGGAGTGGGGCGGGGCACAGATACGCAGTATTTT	CASSSGVGRGTDTQYF
15	TRBJ2-7	few	TRBD1	TRBV25-1	TGTGCCAGCAGTCCCTGGACAGGAAAGACCTACGAGCAGTACTTC	CASSPWTGKTYEQYF
13	TRBJ1-2	few	TRBD1	TRBV25-1	TGTGCCAGCAGTGTGGCAGGGGGCTTGGGCTACACCTTC	CASSVAGGLGYTF
14	TRBJ2-1	.	TRBD2	TRBV7-9	TGTGCCAGCAGCTTAGAATTAGCGGGAGGGGAGCAGTTCTTC	CASSLELAGGEQFF
15	TRBJ2-6	.	.	TRBV5-5	TGTGCCAGCACCCGAGTGGGGTCTGGGGCCAACGTCCTGACTTTC	CASTRVGSGANVLTF
15	TRBJ2-3	.	.	TRBV12-3/TRBV12-4	TGTGCCGTTCGGACTTGGACAGTAGGGACAGATACGCAGTATTTT	CAVRTWTVGTDTQYF
15	TRBJ2-7	few	.	TRBV20-1	TGCAGTGCTAGGGCGGGACAGCACCAGCCCTACGAGCAGTACTTC	CSARAGQHQPYEQYF
15	TRBJ2-5	few	.	TRBV5-1	TGCGCCAGCAGCCTCAGCCTAGGGCCCCAAGAGACCCAGTACTTC	CASSLSLGPQETQYF
13	TRBJ2-3	many	TRBD2	TRBV12-3/TRBV12-4	TGTGCCATGGCGGGAGCGAACACAGATACGCAGTATTTT	CAMAGANTDTQYF
14	TRBJ2-5	.	TRBD2	TRBV20-1	TGCAGTGCGACCCGGACTAGCGGATTAGAGACCCAGTACTTC	CSATRTSGLETQYF
13	TRBJ2-7	.	TRBD2	TRBV10-3	TGTGCCTCGAAGCGGGGGGAAACCTACGAGCAGTACTTC	CASKRGETYEQYF
13	TRBJ2-7	many	.	TRBV7-2	TGTGCCAGCAGCTTGGGGCCCGAGAGGGAGCAGTACTTC	CASSLGPEREQYF
14	TRBJ2-1	few	.	TRBV5-1	TGCGCCAGCAGCCGGACTATCGGGTCCAATGAGCAGTTCTTC	CASSRTIGSNEQFF
14	TRBJ2-7	few	TRBD1	TRBV7-9	TGTGCCAGCAGTTATGGGACAGGGAATCGCGAGCAGTACTTC	CASSYGTGNREQYF
16	TRBJ2-7	.	TRBD1	TRBV7-9	TGTGCCAGCGGACCAATTTTGGCAGGGGGCAAGCACGAGCAGTACTTC	CASGPILAGGKHEQYF
14	TRBJ2-1	few	TRBD2	TRBV20-1	TGCAGTGCTCTAGCGGGGGGCCACTACAATGAGCAGTTCTTC	CSALAGGHYNEQFF
14	TRBJ2-1	.	.	TRBV7-9	TGTGCCAGCAGCTGGGGTAGCGCCTACAATGAGCAGTCCTTC	CASSWGSAYNEQSF
15	TRBJ1-5	few	TRBD1	TRBV10-2	TGCGCCAGCAGTGAGTTCCGGACAGGCACCCAGCCCCAGCATTTT	CASSEFRTGTQPQHF